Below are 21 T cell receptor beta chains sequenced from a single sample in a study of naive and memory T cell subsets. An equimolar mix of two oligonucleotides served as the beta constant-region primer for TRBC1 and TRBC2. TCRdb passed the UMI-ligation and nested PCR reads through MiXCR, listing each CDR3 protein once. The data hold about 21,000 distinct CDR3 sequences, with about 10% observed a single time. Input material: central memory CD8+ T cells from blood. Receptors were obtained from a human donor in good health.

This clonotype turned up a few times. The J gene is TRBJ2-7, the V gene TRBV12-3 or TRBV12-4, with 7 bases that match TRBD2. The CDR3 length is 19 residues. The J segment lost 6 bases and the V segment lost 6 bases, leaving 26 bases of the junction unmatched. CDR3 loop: CASSRSRGVGGSGFVEQYF. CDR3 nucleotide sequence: TGTGCCAGCAGCCGAAGCCGGGGGGTAGGCGGGAGCGGCTTTGTCGAGCAGTACTTC.

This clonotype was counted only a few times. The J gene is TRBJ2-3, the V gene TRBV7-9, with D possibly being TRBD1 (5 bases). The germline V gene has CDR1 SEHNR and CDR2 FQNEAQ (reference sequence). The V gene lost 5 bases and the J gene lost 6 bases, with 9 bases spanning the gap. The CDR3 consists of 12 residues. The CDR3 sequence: CASSPTVDTQYF. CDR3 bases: TGTGCCAGCAGCCCGACAGTGGATACGCAGTATTTT.

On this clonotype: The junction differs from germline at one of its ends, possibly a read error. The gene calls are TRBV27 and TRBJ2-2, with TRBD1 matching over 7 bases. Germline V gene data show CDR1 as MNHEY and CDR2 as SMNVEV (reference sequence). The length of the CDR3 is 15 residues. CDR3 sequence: CAISSRDRNTGELFF. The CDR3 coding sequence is TGTGCCATCAGTAGCCGGGACAGGAACACCGGGGAGCTGTTTTTT.

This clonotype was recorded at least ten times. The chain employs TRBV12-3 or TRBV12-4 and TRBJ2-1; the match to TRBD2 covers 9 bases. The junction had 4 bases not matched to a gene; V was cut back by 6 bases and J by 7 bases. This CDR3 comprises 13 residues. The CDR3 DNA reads TGTGCCAGCAGGGGCGGGAGGGTTAATGAGCAGTTCTTC. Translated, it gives CASRGGRVNEQFF.

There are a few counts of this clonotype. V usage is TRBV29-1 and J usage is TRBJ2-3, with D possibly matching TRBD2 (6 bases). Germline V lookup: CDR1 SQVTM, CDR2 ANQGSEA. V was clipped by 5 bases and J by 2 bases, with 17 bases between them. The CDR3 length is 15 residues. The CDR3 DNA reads TGCAGCGTTATCGGGGGACGACCCTCCACAGATACGCAGTATTTT. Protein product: CSVIGGRPSTDTQYF.

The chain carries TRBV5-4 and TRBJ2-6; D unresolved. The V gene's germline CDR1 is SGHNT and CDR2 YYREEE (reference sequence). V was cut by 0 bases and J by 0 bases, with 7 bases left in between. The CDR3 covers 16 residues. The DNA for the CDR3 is TGTGCCAGCAGCTTGGGGAAACCCTCTGGGGCCAACGTCCTGACTTTC. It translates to CASSLGKPSGANVLTF. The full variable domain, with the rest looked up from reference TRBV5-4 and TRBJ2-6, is ETGVTQSPTHLIKTRGQQVTLRCSSQSGHNTVSWYQQALGQGPQFIFQYYREEENGRGNFPPRFSGLQFPNYSSELNVNALELDDSALYLCASSLGKPSGANVLTFGAGSRLTVL.

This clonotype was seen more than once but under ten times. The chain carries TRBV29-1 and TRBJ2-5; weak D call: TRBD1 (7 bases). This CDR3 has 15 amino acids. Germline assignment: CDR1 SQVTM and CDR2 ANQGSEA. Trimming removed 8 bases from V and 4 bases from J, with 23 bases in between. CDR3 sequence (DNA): TGCAGCTTCGAGGGGCCCAGGGGGGAAGGAGAGACCCAGTACTTC. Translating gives CSFEGPRGEGETQYF.

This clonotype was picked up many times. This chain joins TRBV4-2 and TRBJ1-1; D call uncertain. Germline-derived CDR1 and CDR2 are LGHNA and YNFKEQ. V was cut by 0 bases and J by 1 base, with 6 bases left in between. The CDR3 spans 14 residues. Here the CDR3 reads CASSQETRNTEAFF. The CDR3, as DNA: TGTGCCAGCAGCCAAGAGACAAGGAACACTGAAGCTTTCTTT.

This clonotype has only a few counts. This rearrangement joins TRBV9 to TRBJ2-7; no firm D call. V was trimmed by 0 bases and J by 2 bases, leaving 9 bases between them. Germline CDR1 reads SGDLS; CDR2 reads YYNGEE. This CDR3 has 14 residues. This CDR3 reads CASSVAVSTYEQYF. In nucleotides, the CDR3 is TGTGCCAGCAGCGTAGCAGTCAGCACCTACGAGCAGTACTTC. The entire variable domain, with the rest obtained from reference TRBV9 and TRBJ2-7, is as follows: DSGVTQTPKHLITATGQRVTLRCSPRSGDLSVYWYQQSLDQGLQFLIQYYNGEERAKGNILERFSAQQFPDLHSELNLSSLELGDSALYFCASSVAVSTYEQYFGPGTRLTVT.

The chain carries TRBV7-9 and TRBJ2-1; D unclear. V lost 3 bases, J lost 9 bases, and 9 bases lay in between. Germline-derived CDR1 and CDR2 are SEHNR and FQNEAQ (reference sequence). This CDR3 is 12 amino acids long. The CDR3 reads CASSFILSEQFF. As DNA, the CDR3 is TGTGCCAGCAGCTTTATCCTAAGTGAGCAGTTCTTC.

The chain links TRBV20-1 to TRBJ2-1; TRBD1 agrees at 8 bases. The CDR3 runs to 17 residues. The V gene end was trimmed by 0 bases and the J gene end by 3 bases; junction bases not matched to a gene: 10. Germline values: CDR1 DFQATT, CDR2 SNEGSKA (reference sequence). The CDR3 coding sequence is TGCAGTGCTAGAGATCCTGGACAGGGCTACCTCTACAATGAGCAGTTCTTC. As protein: CSARDPGQGYLYNEQFF.

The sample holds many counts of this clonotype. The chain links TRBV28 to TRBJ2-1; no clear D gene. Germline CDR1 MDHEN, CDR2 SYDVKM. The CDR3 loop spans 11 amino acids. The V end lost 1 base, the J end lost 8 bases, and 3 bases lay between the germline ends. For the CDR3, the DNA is TGTGCCAGCAGTTTATCCTATGAGCAGTTCTTC. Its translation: CASSLSYEQFF.

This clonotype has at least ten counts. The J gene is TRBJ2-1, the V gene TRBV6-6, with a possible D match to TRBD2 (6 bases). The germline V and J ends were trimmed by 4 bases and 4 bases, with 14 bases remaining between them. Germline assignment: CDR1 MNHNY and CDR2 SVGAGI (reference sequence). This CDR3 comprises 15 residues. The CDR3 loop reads CASSSVGGSYNEQFF. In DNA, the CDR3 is TGTGCCAGCAGTTCCGTTGGGGGGAGTTACAATGAGCAGTTCTTC.

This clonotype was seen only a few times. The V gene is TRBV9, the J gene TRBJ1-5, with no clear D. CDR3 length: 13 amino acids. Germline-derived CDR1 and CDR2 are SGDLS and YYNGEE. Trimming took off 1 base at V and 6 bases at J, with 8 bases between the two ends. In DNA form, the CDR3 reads TGTGCCAGCAGCGTAACGTCCGGTCAGCCCCAGCATTTT. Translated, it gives CASSVTSGQPQHF.

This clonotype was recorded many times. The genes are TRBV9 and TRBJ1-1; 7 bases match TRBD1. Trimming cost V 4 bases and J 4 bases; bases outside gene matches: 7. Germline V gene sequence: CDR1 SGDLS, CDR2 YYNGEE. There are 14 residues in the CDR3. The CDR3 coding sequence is TGTGCCAGCAGCTCACAGGGGTTCGGCACTGAAGCTTTCTTT. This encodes CASSSQGFGTEAFF.

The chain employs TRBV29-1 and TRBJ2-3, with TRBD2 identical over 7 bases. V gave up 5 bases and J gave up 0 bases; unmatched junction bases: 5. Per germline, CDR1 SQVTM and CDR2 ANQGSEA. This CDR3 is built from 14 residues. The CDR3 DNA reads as TGCAGCGTTCGGCCTAGCGGAAGCACAGATACGCAGTATTTT. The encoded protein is CSVRPSGSTDTQYF.

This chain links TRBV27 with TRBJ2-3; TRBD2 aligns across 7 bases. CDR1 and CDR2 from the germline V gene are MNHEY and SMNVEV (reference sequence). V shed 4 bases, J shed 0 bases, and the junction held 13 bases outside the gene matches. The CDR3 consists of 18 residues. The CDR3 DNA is TGTGCCAGCAGTTCCTATGCTAGCGGATACTCTAGCACAGATACGCAGTATTTT. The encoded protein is CASSSYASGYSSTDTQYF.

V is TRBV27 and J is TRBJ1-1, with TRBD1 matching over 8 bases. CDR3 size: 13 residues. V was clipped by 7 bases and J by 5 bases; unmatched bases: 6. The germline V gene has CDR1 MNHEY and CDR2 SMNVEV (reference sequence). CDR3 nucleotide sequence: TGTGCCAGCAAGGACAGGGTAAGGACTGAAGCTTTCTTT. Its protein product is CASKDRVRTEAFF.

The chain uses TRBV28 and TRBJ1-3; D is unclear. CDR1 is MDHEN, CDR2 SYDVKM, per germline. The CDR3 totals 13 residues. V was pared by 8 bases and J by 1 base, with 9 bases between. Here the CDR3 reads CASGRHSGNTIYF. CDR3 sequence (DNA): TGTGCCAGCGGACGGCATTCTGGAAACACCATATATTTT.

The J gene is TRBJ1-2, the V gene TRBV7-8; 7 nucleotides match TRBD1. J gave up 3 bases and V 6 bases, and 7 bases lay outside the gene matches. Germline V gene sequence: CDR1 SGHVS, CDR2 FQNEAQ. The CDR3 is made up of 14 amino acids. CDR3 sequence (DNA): TGTGCCAGCAGTCCTAAAACAGGGGACTATGGCTACACCTTC. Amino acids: CASSPKTGDYGYTF.

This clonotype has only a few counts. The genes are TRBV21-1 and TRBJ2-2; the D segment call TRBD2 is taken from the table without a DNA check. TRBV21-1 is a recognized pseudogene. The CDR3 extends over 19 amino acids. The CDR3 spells CASSKGPGLAGRLTGELFF. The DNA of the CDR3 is TGTGCCAGCAGCAAAGGCCCCGGCCTAGCGGGAAGACTCACCGGGGAGCTGTTTTTT.